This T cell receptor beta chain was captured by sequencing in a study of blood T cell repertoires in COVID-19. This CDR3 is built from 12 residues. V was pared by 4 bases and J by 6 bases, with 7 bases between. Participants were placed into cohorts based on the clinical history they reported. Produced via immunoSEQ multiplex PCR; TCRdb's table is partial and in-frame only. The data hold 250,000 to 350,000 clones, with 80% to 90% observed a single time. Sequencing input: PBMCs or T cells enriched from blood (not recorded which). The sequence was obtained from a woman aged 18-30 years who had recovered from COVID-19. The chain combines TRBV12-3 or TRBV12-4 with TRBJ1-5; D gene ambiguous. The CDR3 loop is CASSWASQPQHF. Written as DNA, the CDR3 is TGTGCCAGCAGTTGGGCCAGTCAGCCCCAGCATTTT.